This T cell receptor beta chain is from a study of blood T cell repertoires in COVID-19. Overall study context: PBMCs, B-cell-depleted T cells, or T cells were the source of the cDNA or gDNA that made up the material.

Ages ranged from roughly 18 to 100 years, with residence in about two dozen US areas. Among Cohort 3 donors, those recovered had two negative PCRs, clearance, or symptom resolution. Original handling: The assay estimated nucleated cells by amplifying reference gene primers. Using immunoSEQ multiplex PCR, the repertoire was profiled, and TCRdb retains in-frame clones only, with some absent. Clone size and the V and J calls come from that table; the DNA yielded D and trimming. This table has approximately 250,000 clones, roughly 86% appearing once. The CDR3 length is 17 residues. The V end was cut by 4 bases, the J end by 2 bases, with 20 bases between. Germline CDR1 and CDR2: SGHNT and YYREEE (reference sequence).

The sample consisted of PBMCs or T cells enriched from blood (not recorded which). The receptor's source is a woman aged 30 to 39 who had recovered from COVID-19. The chain links TRBV5-4 to TRBJ2-3, with D possibly being TRBD1 (6 bases). The CDR3 DNA reads as TGTGCCAGCAGCCCCCGGTCCCTGGGGGCTATCACAGATACGCAGTATTTT. The encoded protein is CASSPRSLGAITDTQYF.